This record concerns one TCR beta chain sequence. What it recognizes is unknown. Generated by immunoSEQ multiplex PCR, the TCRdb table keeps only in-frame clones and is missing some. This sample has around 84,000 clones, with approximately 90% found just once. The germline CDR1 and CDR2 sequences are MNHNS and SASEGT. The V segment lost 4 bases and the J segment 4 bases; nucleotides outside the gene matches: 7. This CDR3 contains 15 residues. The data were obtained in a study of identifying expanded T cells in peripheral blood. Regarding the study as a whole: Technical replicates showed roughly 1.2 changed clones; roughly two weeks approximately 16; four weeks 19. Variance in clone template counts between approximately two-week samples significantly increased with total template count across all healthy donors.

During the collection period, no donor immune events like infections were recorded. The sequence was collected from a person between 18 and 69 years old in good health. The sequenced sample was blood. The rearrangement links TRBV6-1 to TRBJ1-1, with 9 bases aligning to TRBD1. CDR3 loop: CASSGPLGQGTEAFF. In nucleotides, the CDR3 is TGTGCCAGCAGTGGTCCACTGGGACAGGGCACTGAAGCTTTCTTT.